Presented here are 3 T cell receptor beta chains from one specimen sequenced in a study of blood T cell repertoires in COVID-19. Profiling relied on immunoSEQ multiplex PCR, and the TCRdb table lists in-frame clones only, not all of them. The top ten hold 8% of the sample, which has roughly 87,000 clones, more than 70% seen once. Sequenced: peripheral blood. The source is a man aged 45 to 65 with active COVID-19.

This chain links TRBV3-1 (or the pseudogene TRBV3-2) with TRBJ2-2, with 8 bases that match TRBD2. CDR1 is LGHDT and CDR2 is YNNKEL in the germline V gene (reference sequence). CDR3 length equals 14 residues. Trimming at V came to 3 bases and at J to 6 bases, leaving 3 bases not matched to a gene. The CDR3: CASSHRGGAGELFF. The DNA of the CDR3 is TGTGCCAGCAGCCACCGGGGGGGGGCCGGGGAGCTGTTTTTT.

V and J are TRBV5-6 and TRBJ2-6; 8 bases fit TRBD2. The V and J ends lost 4 bases and 0 bases, in that order; junction bases with no gene match: 3. This CDR3 has 16 residues. Germline CDR1 and CDR2: SGHDT and YYEEEE. The CDR3 DNA is TGTGCCAGCAGCGGCGGGGGGAGCTCTGGGGCCAACGTCCTGACTTTC. Translation: CASSGGGSSGANVLTF.

CDR3 sequence (DNA): TGCGCCAGCAGCTTAGTTAGCGGGGGGGTTTCCCCATACGAGCAGTACTTC. This codes for CASSLVSGGVSPYEQYF. The chain uses TRBV5-1 and TRBJ2-7, with 11 bases lining up with TRBD2. The germline gives CDR1 SGHRS, CDR2 YFSETQ. This CDR3 spans 17 amino acids. With V trimmed by 2 bases and J by 4 bases, 11 bases remained unmatched.